The entry below gives a single TCR beta chain sequence along with its context. These data come from a study of blood T cell repertoires in COVID-19. In germline, CDR1 is SGDLS, CDR2 YYNGEE. After removal of 4 bases from V and 1 base from J, the junction contained 7 bases not matched to a gene. The CDR3 is 17 residues long. Per the original methods: Scientists estimated how many nucleated cells there were by amplifying reference gene primers. Only in-frame clones appear in the TCRdb table, and some are missing; sequencing was by immunoSEQ multiplex PCR. V and J calls and clone size are those listed in that table; D and trimming were worked out from the DNA. Altogether 100,000 to 150,000 clones are present, about 74% being singletons, with the ten largest covering less than 7.5%.

The specimen was peripheral blood. The receptor was isolated from a man aged 65 to 85 with acute or convalescent COVID-19. The V gene is TRBV9, the J gene TRBJ2-6; the match to TRBD1 covers 8 bases. CDR3 in amino acids: CASSSGQGWSGANVLTF. The CDR3 region has the DNA TGTGCCAGCAGCTCTGGACAGGGTTGGTCTGGGGCCAACGTCCTGACTTTC.